Shown below are 22 T cell receptor beta chains from a single sample sequenced in a study of human T cells and chemical hapten exposure. One entry per CDR3 protein, called by TCRdb with MiXCR from the RACE reads. The table shows more than 65,000 distinct CDR3 sequences, with 10% occurring only once. Sample time point: patch test 1, 2 weeks after DPC sensitization. Noted treatment: therapeutic diphenylcyclopropenone sensitization with weekly scalp DPC. The material was whole blood, obtained in connection with sensitization to the hapten diphenylcyclopropenone (DPC). The receptors were gathered from a woman aged 45-60 years with alopecia areata. Some clones in this sample may be carry-over from other donors' samples.

This clonotype was counted only a few times. J is TRBJ2-1 and V is TRBV11-2; 13 bases match TRBD2. The CDR3 has 17 amino acids. Per the germline V gene, CDR1 is SGHAT and CDR2 is FQNNGV. The ends lost 0 bases at V and 4 bases at J; junction bases unmatched: 3. The CDR3 DNA follows: TGTGCCAGCAGCTTAGACCCACTAGCGGGAGGGTACAATGAGCAGTTCTTC. The encoded protein is CASSLDPLAGGYNEQFF.

In its sample, this clonotype was seen a few times. The chain carries TRBV20-1 and TRBJ2-1, with TRBD2 matching over 7 bases. Germline V CDR1 and CDR2: DFQATT, SNEGSKA (reference sequence). The V segment lost 6 bases and the J segment 1 base; nucleotides outside the gene matches: 9. The CDR3 spans 15 residues. CDR3 sequence: CSALPGGGSYNEQFF. The CDR3 bases are TGCAGTGCCCTCCCGGGGGGAGGATCCTACAATGAGCAGTTCTTC.

This clonotype was detected a few times. The rearrangement uses TRBV28 and TRBJ2-3; 11 bases are shared with TRBD1. Losses at the gene ends were 5 bases for V and 4 bases for J; bases not matched to a gene: 2. The length of the CDR3 is 14 residues. CDR1 is MDHEN and CDR2 is SYDVKM in the germline V gene. CDR3 sequence reads: CASSPGQGADTQYF. Here the CDR3 DNA reads TGTGCCAGCAGTCCGGGACAGGGGGCAGATACGCAGTATTTT. Variable domain in full (rest from reference TRBV28 and TRBJ2-3): DVKVTQSSRYLVKRTGEKVFLECVQDMDHENMFWYRQDPGLGLRLIYFSYDVKMKEKGDIPEGYSVSREKKERFSLILESASTNQTSMYLCASSPGQGADTQYFGPGTRLTVL.

The V gene is TRBV7-9, the J gene TRBJ2-1; D remains unclear. Per the germline V gene, CDR1 is SEHNR and CDR2 is FQNEAQ (reference sequence). The CDR3 consists of 13 residues. V was trimmed by 5 bases and J by 9 bases, leaving 14 bases between them. Here the CDR3 DNA reads TGTGCCAGCAGCCCGCCGACTTTCGGTGAGCAGTTCTTC. It codes for CASSPPTFGEQFF.

This chain joins TRBV7-6 and TRBJ2-5; TRBD2 might be the D (6 bases). This CDR3 has 16 amino acids. Germline CDR1 and CDR2: SGHVS and FNYEAQ. V lost 1 base, J lost 1 base, and 13 bases lay in between. This chain's CDR3 is CASSLGGLRSQETQYF. The CDR3 DNA reads TGTGCCAGCAGCTTAGGGGGACTTCGAAGCCAAGAGACCCAGTACTTC.

This clonotype was detected many times. The chain has TRBV6-5 and TRBJ1-1, with no clear D. The CDR3 is made up of 12 amino acids. V lost 6 bases and J lost 4, with 9 bases in between. Germline assignment: CDR1 MNHEY and CDR2 SVGAGI. This CDR3 reads CASSSVGTEAFF. In DNA, the CDR3 is TGTGCCAGCAGCTCGGTGGGCACTGAAGCTTTCTTT.

The rearrangement uses TRBV20-1 and TRBJ1-2; D is ambiguous. This CDR3 has 11 amino acids. The ends were cut back, 3 bases at V and 8 bases at J, with 10 bases in the middle. Germline loops: CDR1 DFQATT, CDR2 SNEGSKA (reference sequence). The CDR3 nucleotides read TGCAGTGCTAGGGACCCGTTCGGCTACACCTTC. It specifies CSARDPFGYTF.

This clonotype has only a few counts. The rearrangement uses TRBV10-3 and TRBJ2-7, with TRBD1 matching over 8 bases. Looked up from germline, CDR1 is ENHRY and CDR2 is SYGVKD. The CDR3 runs 16 residues. With 2 bases clipped from V and 2 bases from J, the junction kept 8 bases outside the gene matches. CDR3 sequence reads: CAISEGTGFRAYEQYF. For the CDR3, the DNA is TGTGCCATCAGTGAGGGGACAGGTTTCCGAGCCTACGAGCAGTACTTC.

This chain joins TRBV5-1 and TRBJ2-7, with 14 bases fitting TRBD2. J lost 5 bases, V lost 0 bases, and 13 bases had no gene match. The CDR3 has 19 amino acids. Germline V gene lookup returns CDR1 SGHRS and CDR2 YFSETQ. CDR3 sequence (DNA): TGCGCCAGCAGCTTGGAGGGACAGGGGACTAGCGGGAGAAACAACGAGCAGTACTTC. Protein product: CASSLEGQGTSGRNNEQYF.

The rearrangement uses TRBV30 and TRBJ1-3, with unresolved D. The germline V gene has CDR1 GTSNPN and CDR2 SVGIG (reference sequence). V was pared by 4 bases and J by 0 bases, with 10 bases between. The CDR3 is 14 residues long. The CDR3 DNA is TGTGCCTGGACCGAAGCGTCCTCTGGAAACACCATATATTTT. Translating gives CAWTEASSGNTIYF. The full variable domain, with the rest looked up from reference TRBV30 and TRBJ1-3, is SQTIHQWPATLVQPVGSPLSLECTVEGTSNPNLYWYRQAAGRGLQLLFYSVGIGQISSEVPQNLSASRPQDRQFILSSKKLLLSDSGFYLCAWTEASSGNTIYFGEGSWLTVV.

This clonotype was counted a few times. CDR3 nucleotides: TGCAGTAAACTTCGGACTAGCGGGAGCACAGATACGCAGTATTTT. Its translation: CSKLRTSGSTDTQYF. The chain combines TRBV20-1 with TRBJ2-3; 11 bases fit TRBD2. From germline, CDR1 is DFQATT and CDR2 SNEGSKA (reference sequence). Trimming cost V 8 bases and J 0 bases; bases outside gene matches: 7. This CDR3 region has 15 residues.

In this sample, this clonotype turned up a few times. The chain links TRBV29-1 to TRBJ2-1; D call uncertain. Germline CDR1 reads SQVTM; CDR2 reads ANQGSEA. CDR3 length: 13 residues. V was trimmed by 7 bases and J by 9 bases, leaving 19 bases between them. DNA for the CDR3: TGCAGCGGTAATCAGGTGGAATATGGTGAGCAGTTCTTC. It translates to CSGNQVEYGEQFF.

In its sample, this clonotype was seen a few times. This chain joins TRBV6-1 and TRBJ2-5; D may be TRBD2 (6 bases). The germline gives CDR1 MNHNS, CDR2 SASEGT. Trimming took off 0 bases at V and 2 bases at J, with 19 bases between the two ends. The CDR3 spans 18 residues. DNA of the CDR3: TGTGCCAGCAGTGAAGCGAAAGTCCGGGGAGGAAGACAAGAGACCCAGTACTTC. Protein sequence: CASSEAKVRGGRQETQYF.

There are many counts of this clonotype. The V and J genes are TRBV10-1 and TRBJ1-1, with D possibly matching TRBD1 (5 bases). This CDR3 is 11 amino acids long. Trimming stripped 8 bases from V and 6 bases from J, with 10 bases between. Germline lookup yields CDR1 WNHNN and CDR2 SYGVQD (reference sequence). The CDR3 loop reads CASGTGAEAFF. The DNA of the CDR3 is TGCGCCAGCGGGACGGGGGCTGAAGCTTTCTTT.

This clonotype was picked up a small number of times. The V and J genes are TRBV6-6 and TRBJ2-1; D remains ambiguous. The CDR3 sequence is 13 residues long. CDR1 is MNHNY, CDR2 SVGAGI, per germline (reference sequence). V was trimmed by 6 bases and J by 3 bases, leaving 9 bases between them. The DNA for the CDR3 is TGTGCCAGCAGCCCCTGGGGCTACAATGAGCAGTTCTTC. Its protein product is CASSPWGYNEQFF.

Many counts were recorded for this clonotype. The V and J genes are TRBV6-1 and TRBJ1-2; no clear D. From germline, CDR1 is MNHNS and CDR2 SASEGT. Trimming took off 7 bases at V and 0 bases at J, with 12 bases between the two ends. The CDR3 runs 14 residues. CDR3 protein: CASTLDRPNYGYTF. CDR3 nucleotide sequence: TGTGCCAGCACTCTGGACCGTCCTAACTATGGCTACACCTTC.

The rearrangement joins TRBV19 to TRBJ2-1, with D possibly TRBD1 on 5 matching bases. CDR3 length: 15 residues. V was pared by 3 bases and J by 1 base, with 10 bases between. Germline CDR1 is LNHDA and CDR2 is SQIVND (reference sequence). The CDR3, as DNA: TGTGCCAGTAGTATCTGGCAGGGTTCCTACAATGAGCAGTTCTTC. Protein sequence: CASSIWQGSYNEQFF. Full variable domain (missing parts from reference TRBV19 and TRBJ2-1): DGGITQSPKYLFRKEGQNVTLSCEQNLNHDAMYWYRQDPGQGLRLIYYSQIVNDFQKGDIAEGYSVSREKKESFPLTVTSAQKNPTAFYLCASSIWQGSYNEQFFGPGTRLTVL.

The CDR3 sequence is CAISDGLGYGYTF. CDR3 nucleotides: TGTGCCATCAGTGACGGCCTGGGCTATGGCTACACCTTC. V and J are TRBV10-3 and TRBJ1-2; D remains ambiguous. Trimming left V 3 bases short and J 4 bases short, with 9 bases between. The CDR3 loop spans 13 amino acids. Germline V CDR1 and CDR2: ENHRY, SYGVKD.

This clonotype was observed a few times. The rearrangement joins TRBV18 to TRBJ2-3, with 13 bases fitting TRBD2. V trimming: 4 bases; J trimming: 0 bases; junction bases outside the gene matches: 1. Germline values: CDR1 KGHSH, CDR2 LQKENI. The CDR3 is 16 residues long. The CDR3 reads CASSLTSGRSTDTQYF. The CDR3 region has the DNA TGTGCCAGCTCACTGACTAGCGGGAGGAGCACAGATACGCAGTATTTT.

The CDR3 DNA reads as TGTGCCAGCTCACCACCGTGGCTTACTTTGAACACCGGGGAGCTGTTTTTT. This encodes CASSPPWLTLNTGELFF. This chain joins TRBV18 and TRBJ2-2; D unclear. V shed 0 bases and J shed 1 base, with 12 bases lying between them. This CDR3 spans 17 amino acids. Per the germline V gene, CDR1 is KGHSH and CDR2 is LQKENI.

A few counts support this clonotype. The rearrangement uses TRBV18 and TRBJ1-5, with a possible D match to TRBD1 (6 bases). This CDR3 comprises 14 residues. The germline V and J ends were trimmed by 2 bases and 5 bases, with 10 bases remaining between them. Per the germline V gene, CDR1 is KGHSH and CDR2 is LQKENI. In nucleotides, the CDR3 is TGTGCCAGCTCACCATCTACAGGGTATCAGCCCCAGCATTTT. Its translation is CASSPSTGYQPQHF.

This clonotype has more than one count but fewer than ten. DNA of the CDR3: TGTGCCAGCAGTCCGCCCACAGGGAGAGCTTTCTTT. Translated, it gives CASSPPTGRAFF. V gene TRBV12-3 or TRBV12-4 combines with J gene TRBJ1-1; D might be TRBD1 (6 bases). The ends were cut back, 5 bases at V and 10 bases at J, with 14 bases in the middle. The CDR3 has 12 amino acids.